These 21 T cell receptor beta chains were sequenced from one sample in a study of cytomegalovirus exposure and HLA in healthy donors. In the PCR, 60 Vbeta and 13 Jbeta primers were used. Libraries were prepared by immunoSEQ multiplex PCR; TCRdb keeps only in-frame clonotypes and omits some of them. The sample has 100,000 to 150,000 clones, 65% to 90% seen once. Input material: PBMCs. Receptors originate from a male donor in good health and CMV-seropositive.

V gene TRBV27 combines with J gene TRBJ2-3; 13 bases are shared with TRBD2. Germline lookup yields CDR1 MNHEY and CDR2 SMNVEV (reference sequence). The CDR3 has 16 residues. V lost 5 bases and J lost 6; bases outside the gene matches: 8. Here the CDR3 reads CASSPLAGGQRDTQYF. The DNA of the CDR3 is TGTGCCAGCAGTCCACTAGCGGGAGGGCAACGGGATACGCAGTATTTT.

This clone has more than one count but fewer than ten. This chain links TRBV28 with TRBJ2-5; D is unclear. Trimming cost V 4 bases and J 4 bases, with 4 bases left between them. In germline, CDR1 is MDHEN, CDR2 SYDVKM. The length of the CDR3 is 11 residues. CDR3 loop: CASSSLETQYF. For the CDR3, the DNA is TGTGCCAGCAGTTCCTTAGAGACCCAGTACTTC. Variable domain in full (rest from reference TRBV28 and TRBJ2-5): DVKVTQSSRYLVKRTGEKVFLECVQDMDHENMFWYRQDPGLGLRLIYFSYDVKMKEKGDIPEGYSVSREKKERFSLILESASTNQTSMYLCASSSLETQYFGPGTRLLVL.

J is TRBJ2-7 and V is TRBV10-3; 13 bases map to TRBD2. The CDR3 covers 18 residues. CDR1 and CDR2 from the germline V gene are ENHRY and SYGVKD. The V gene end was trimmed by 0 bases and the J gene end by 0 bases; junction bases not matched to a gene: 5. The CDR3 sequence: CAISESPGLAGFSYEQYF. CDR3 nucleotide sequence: TGTGCCATCAGTGAGTCCCCGGGACTAGCGGGATTCTCCTACGAGCAGTACTTC.

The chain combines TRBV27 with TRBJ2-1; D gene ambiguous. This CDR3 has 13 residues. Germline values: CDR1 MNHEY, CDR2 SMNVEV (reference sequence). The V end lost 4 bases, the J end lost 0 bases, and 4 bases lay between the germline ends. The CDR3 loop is CASSYSSYNEQFF. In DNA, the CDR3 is TGTGCCAGCAGTTATAGCTCCTACAATGAGCAGTTCTTC.

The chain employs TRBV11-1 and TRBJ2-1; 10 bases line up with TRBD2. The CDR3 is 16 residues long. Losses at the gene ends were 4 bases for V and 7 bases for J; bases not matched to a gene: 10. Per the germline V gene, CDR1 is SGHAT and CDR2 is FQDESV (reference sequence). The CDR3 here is CASSWDLAGEANEQFF. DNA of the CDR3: TGTGCCAGCAGCTGGGATCTAGCGGGAGAGGCGAATGAGCAGTTCTTC. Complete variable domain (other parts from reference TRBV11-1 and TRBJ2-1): EAEVAQSPRYKITEKSQAVAFWCDPISGHATLYWYRQILGQGPELLVQFQDESVVDDSQLPKDRFSAERLKGVDSTLKIQPAELGDSAMYLCASSWDLAGEANEQFFGPGTRLTVL.

The CDR3 is CASSPRGSKNEKLFF. CDR3 DNA: TGTGCCAGCAGCCCCCGGGGGAGTAAGAATGAAAAACTGTTTTTT. This chain links TRBV9 with TRBJ1-4, with D tentatively TRBD1 (5 bases). The CDR3 is 15 residues long. Between the trimmed V and J ends, which lost 4 bases and 5 bases, there was a span of 15 bases. The germline V gene has CDR1 SGDLS and CDR2 YYNGEE.

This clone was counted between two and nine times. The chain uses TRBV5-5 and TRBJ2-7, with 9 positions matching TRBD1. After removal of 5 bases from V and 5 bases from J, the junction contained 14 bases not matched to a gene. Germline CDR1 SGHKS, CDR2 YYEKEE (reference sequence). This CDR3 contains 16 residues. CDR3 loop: CASSPGTGTVGNEQYF. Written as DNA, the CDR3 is TGTGCCAGCAGTCCCGGGACAGGGACGGTTGGGAACGAGCAGTACTTC.

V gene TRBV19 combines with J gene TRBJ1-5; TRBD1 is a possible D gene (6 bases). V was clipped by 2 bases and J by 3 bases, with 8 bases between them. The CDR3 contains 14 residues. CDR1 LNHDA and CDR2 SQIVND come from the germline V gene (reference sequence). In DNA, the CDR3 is TGTGCCAGTAGTATAACAGGGAACAATCAGCCCCAGCATTTT. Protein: CASSITGNNQPQHF.

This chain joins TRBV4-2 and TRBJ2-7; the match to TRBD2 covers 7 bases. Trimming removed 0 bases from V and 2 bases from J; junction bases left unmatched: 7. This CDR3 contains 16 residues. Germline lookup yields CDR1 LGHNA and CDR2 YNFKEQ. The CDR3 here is CASSQEASGLTYEQYF. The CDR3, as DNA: TGTGCCAGCAGCCAAGAGGCTAGCGGTCTTACCTACGAGCAGTACTTC.

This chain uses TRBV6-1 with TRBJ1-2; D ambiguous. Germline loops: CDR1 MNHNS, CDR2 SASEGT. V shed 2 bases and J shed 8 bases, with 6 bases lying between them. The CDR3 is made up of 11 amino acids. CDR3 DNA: TGTGCCAGCAGTGAACTATGGGGCTACACCTTC. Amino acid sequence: CASSELWGYTF.

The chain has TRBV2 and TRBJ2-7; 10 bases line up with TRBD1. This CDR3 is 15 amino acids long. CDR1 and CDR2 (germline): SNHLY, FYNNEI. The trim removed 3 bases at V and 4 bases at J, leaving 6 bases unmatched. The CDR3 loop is CASSESGTGAYEQYF. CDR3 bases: TGTGCCAGCAGTGAGTCCGGGACAGGGGCGTACGAGCAGTACTTC.

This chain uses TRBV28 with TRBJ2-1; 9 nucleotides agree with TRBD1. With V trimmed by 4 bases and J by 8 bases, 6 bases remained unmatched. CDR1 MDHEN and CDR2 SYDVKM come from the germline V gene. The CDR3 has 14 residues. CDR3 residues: CASSSWDRAYEQFF. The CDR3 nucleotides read TGTGCCAGCAGTTCTTGGGACAGGGCCTATGAGCAGTTCTTC. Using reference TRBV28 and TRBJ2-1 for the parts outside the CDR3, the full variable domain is DVKVTQSSRYLVKRTGEKVFLECVQDMDHENMFWYRQDPGLGLRLIYFSYDVKMKEKGDIPEGYSVSREKKERFSLILESASTNQTSMYLCASSSWDRAYEQFFGPGTRLTVL.

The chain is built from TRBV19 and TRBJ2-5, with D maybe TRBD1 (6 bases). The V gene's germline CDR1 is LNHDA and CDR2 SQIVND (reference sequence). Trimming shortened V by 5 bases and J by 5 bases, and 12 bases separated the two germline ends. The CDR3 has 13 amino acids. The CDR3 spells CASSEGGRETQYF. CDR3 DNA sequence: TGTGCCAGTAGTGAAGGGGGACGTGAGACCCAGTACTTC.

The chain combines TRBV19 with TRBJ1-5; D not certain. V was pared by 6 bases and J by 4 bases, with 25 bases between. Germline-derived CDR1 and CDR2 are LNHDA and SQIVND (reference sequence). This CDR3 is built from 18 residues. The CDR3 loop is CASSSIIGRRRRNQPQHF. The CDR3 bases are TGTGCCAGTAGCTCAATAATAGGGAGGAGGCGGAGGAATCAGCCCCAGCATTTT.

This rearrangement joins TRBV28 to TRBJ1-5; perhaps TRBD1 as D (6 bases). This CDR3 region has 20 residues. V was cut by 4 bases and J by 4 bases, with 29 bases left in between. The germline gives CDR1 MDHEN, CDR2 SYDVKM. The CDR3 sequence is CASSSAPGGRQARANQPQHF. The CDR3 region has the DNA TGTGCCAGCAGTTCAGCCCCCGGGGGGCGACAGGCCCGCGCGAATCAGCCCCAGCATTTT.

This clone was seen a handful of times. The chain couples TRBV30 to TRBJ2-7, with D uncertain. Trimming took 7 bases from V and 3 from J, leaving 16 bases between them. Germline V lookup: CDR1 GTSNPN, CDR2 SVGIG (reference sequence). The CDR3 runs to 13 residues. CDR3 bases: TGTGCCTCAACGATGGGCTCCCGCTACGAGCAGTACTTC. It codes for CASTMGSRYEQYF.

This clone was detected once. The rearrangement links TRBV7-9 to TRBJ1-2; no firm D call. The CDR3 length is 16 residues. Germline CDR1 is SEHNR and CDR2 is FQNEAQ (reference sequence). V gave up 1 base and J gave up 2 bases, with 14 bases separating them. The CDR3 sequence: CASSLGGGMKNYGYTF. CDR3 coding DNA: TGTGCCAGCAGCTTAGGGGGAGGGATGAAAAACTATGGCTACACCTTC. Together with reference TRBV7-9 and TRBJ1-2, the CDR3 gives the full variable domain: DTGVSQNPRHKITKRGQNVTFRCDPISEHNRLYWYRQTLGQGPEFLTYFQNEAQLEKSRLLSDRFSAERPKGSFSTLEIQRTEQGDSAMYLCASSLGGGMKNYGYTFGSGTRLTVV.

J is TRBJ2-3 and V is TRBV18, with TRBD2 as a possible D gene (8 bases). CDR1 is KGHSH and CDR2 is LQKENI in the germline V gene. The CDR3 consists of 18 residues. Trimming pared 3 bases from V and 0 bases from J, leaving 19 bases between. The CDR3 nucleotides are TGTGCCAGCTCACCTCTTTGGCGGGGGGACAGAAGCACAGATACGCAGTATTTT. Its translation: CASSPLWRGDRSTDTQYF.

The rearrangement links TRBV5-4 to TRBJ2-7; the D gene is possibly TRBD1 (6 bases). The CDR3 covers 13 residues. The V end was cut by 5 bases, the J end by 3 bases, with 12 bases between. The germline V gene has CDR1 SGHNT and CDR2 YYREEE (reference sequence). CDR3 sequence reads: CASSVTGNYEQYF. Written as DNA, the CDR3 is TGTGCCAGCAGTGTAACAGGGAACTACGAGCAGTACTTC. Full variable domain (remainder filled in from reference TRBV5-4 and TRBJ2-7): ETGVTQSPTHLIKTRGQQVTLRCSSQSGHNTVSWYQQALGQGPQFIFQYYREEENGRGNFPPRFSGLQFPNYSSELNVNALELDDSALYLCASSVTGNYEQYFGPGTRLTVT.

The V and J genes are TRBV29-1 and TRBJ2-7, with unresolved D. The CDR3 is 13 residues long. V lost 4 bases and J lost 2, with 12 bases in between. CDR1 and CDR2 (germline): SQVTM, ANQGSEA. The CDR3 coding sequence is TGCAGCGTTGTACCGAACCGAGCCTACGAGCAGTACTTC. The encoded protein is CSVVPNRAYEQYF.

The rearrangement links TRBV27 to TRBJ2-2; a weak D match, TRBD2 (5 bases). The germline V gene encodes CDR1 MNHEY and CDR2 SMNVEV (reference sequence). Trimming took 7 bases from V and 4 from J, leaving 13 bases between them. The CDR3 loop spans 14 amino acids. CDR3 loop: CASTASRITGELFF. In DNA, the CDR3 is TGTGCCAGCACGGCTAGCCGGATCACCGGGGAGCTGTTTTTT.